The 21 T cell receptor beta chains given below trace back to one sample, sequenced in a study of blood T cell repertoires in COVID-19. Libraries were prepared by immunoSEQ multiplex PCR; TCRdb keeps only in-frame clonotypes and omits some of them. The sample shows some 150,000 clones, around 87% of them seen only once. Sequencing was performed on peripheral blood. The origin of the receptors is a man between 50 and 59 years old with active COVID-19.

This sequence joins TRBV19 and TRBJ1-4; TRBD1 is a possible D gene (5 bases). This CDR3 is 15 amino acids long. Trimming left V 5 bases short and J 3 bases short, with 13 bases between. Per germline, CDR1 LNHDA and CDR2 SQIVND (reference sequence). CDR3 nucleotides: TGTGCCAGTAGTGACCAGGGATCGGCTAATGAAAAACTGTTTTTT. Translating it yields CASSDQGSANEKLFF.

V and J are TRBV4-2 and TRBJ1-5; D may be TRBD1 (6 bases). The CDR3 runs 13 residues. Deletions cut 1 base from V and 7 bases from J, with 8 bases between. Germline V gene sequence: CDR1 LGHNA, CDR2 YNFKEQ. The CDR3 DNA reads as TGTGCCAGCAGCCAAGGGGGGCGGCAGCCCCAGCATTTT. The encoded protein is CASSQGGRQPQHF.

The V call is TRBV7-2, the J call TRBJ2-1; D possibly corresponds to TRBD1 (5 bases). This CDR3 comprises 14 residues. Trimming pared 3 bases from V and 4 bases from J, leaving 10 bases between. Germline CDR1 reads SGHTA; CDR2 reads FQGNSA. The DNA of the CDR3 is TGTGCCAGCAGCTTTTCGAGACAGTACAATGAGCAGTTCTTC. It translates to CASSFSRQYNEQFF.

The genes are TRBV2 and TRBJ1-2; no clear D. Deletions cut 4 bases from V and 7 bases from J, with 19 bases between. This CDR3 spans 15 amino acids. The V gene's germline CDR1 is SNHLY and CDR2 FYNNEI. The CDR3 reads CASSGPQSGRIGYTF. In nucleotides, the CDR3 is TGTGCCAGCAGTGGCCCACAATCCGGGAGGATTGGCTACACCTTC. Drawing the rest from reference TRBV2 and TRBJ1-2, the complete variable domain is EPEVTQTPSHQVTQMGQEVILRCVPISNHLYFYWYRQILGQKVEFLVSFYNNEISEKSEIFDDQFSVERPDGSNFTLKIRSTKLEDSAMYFCASSGPQSGRIGYTFGSGTRLTVV.

The chain links TRBV7-2 to TRBJ2-4; TRBD2 is a possible D gene (5 bases). Germline V lookup: CDR1 SGHTA, CDR2 FQGNSA. Deletions cut 4 bases from V and 0 bases from J, with 19 bases between. This CDR3 spans 18 amino acids. The CDR3 DNA reads as TGTGCCAGCAGCTCGCGTTTACTCAGCGGTACAGCCAAAAACATTCAGTACTTC. Translating it yields CASSSRLLSGTAKNIQYF.

V and J are TRBV7-8 and TRBJ2-5; 8 bases align to TRBD2. Looked up from germline, CDR1 is SGHVS and CDR2 is FQNEAQ. CDR3 size: 15 residues. With 1 base clipped from V and 5 bases from J, the junction kept 6 bases outside the gene matches. CDR3: CASSLDGSGVETQYF. The CDR3 DNA follows: TGTGCCAGCAGCTTAGATGGTAGCGGGGTTGAGACCCAGTACTTC.

The CDR3 here is CASSFPGGYEQYF. DNA for the CDR3: TGTGCCAGCAGTTTTCCTGGGGGGTACGAGCAGTACTTC. The V and J genes are TRBV27 and TRBJ2-7; weak D call: TRBD2 (6 bases). The V and J ends lost 3 bases and 4 bases respectively, with 10 bases between them. Per germline, CDR1 MNHEY and CDR2 SMNVEV (reference sequence). This CDR3 has 13 amino acids.

The chain is built from TRBV30 and TRBJ2-2; maybe TRBD2 (6 bases). V dropped 7 bases and J dropped 6 bases, with 15 bases sitting between them. CDR3 length: 13 residues. CDR1 and CDR2 (germline): GTSNPN, SVGIG (reference sequence). Here the CDR3 DNA reads TGTGCCTACGGGCTGGCGGGGTCCGGGGAGCTGTTTTTT. Encoded protein: CAYGLAGSGELFF.

The rearrangement links TRBV2 to TRBJ1-1; D perhaps matches TRBD1 (6 bases). This CDR3 spans 16 amino acids. The germline V and J ends were trimmed by 2 bases and 7 bases, with 20 bases remaining between them. Germline CDR1 is SNHLY and CDR2 is FYNNEI. CDR3 nucleotides: TGTGCCAGCAGTGAAAGGGTCGGGCCAGGGGTAATTGAAGCTTTCTTT. As protein: CASSERVGPGVIEAFF.

This clone was recorded once. J is TRBJ1-2 and V is TRBV28; 9 bases agree with TRBD1. This CDR3 region has 13 residues. Germline V gene sequence: CDR1 MDHEN, CDR2 SYDVKM. V was clipped by 5 bases and J by 6 bases; unmatched bases: 4. The CDR3 bases are TGTGCCAGCAGTGGGGACAGGGCGAATGGCTACACCTTC. Translated, it gives CASSGDRANGYTF.

The chain links TRBV30 to TRBJ1-4; TRBD1 matches 8 bases. V lost 6 bases, J lost 0 bases, and 6 bases stayed unmatched. Germline V gene sequence: CDR1 GTSNPN, CDR2 SVGIG (reference sequence). CDR3 size: 15 residues. CDR3 sequence: CACRTGTTTNEKLFF. CDR3 DNA sequence: TGTGCCTGTCGGACAGGGACCACAACTAATGAAAAACTGTTTTTT.

The genes are TRBV6-5 and TRBJ2-1; TRBD1 is a possible D gene (6 bases). The CDR3 has 14 residues. Deletions cut 6 bases from V and 2 bases from J, with 11 bases between. The germline CDR1 and CDR2 sequences are MNHEY and SVGAGI. CDR3 sequence reads: CASSRDTPYNEQFF. The CDR3 nucleotides are TGTGCCAGCAGCCGGGACACCCCCTACAATGAGCAGTTCTTC.

This clone is a singleton in its sample. J is TRBJ2-1 and V is TRBV2; 9 bases line up with TRBD2. J gave up 5 bases and V 6 bases, and 11 bases lay outside the gene matches. The CDR3 contains 16 residues. CDR1 and CDR2 (germline): SNHLY, FYNNEI. CDR3 DNA sequence: TGTGCCAGCAGAGACACCCGGACTAGCGCCCACAATGAGCAGTTCTTC. It codes for CASRDTRTSAHNEQFF. The full variable domain, in which reference TRBV2 and TRBJ2-1 provide the parts outside the CDR3, is EPEVTQTPSHQVTQMGQEVILRCVPISNHLYFYWYRQILGQKVEFLVSFYNNEISEKSEIFDDQFSVERPDGSNFTLKIRSTKLEDSAMYFCASRDTRTSAHNEQFFGPGTRLTVL.

In this sample, this clone turned up a few times. V is TRBV10-1 and J is TRBJ1-5; D call uncertain. V shed 6 bases and J shed 11 bases, with 14 bases lying between them. The germline V gene has CDR1 WNHNN and CDR2 SYGVQD (reference sequence). This CDR3 contains 12 residues. The CDR3 here is CASRAFSMSQHF. DNA for the CDR3: TGCGCCAGCAGGGCATTTTCAATGTCCCAGCATTTT.

V usage is TRBV3-1 (or the pseudogene TRBV3-2) and J usage is TRBJ2-2; D is unresolved. Germline V gives CDR1 LGHDT, CDR2 YNNKEL (reference sequence). The CDR3 length is 16 residues. Trimming removed 2 bases from V and 4 bases from J, with 14 bases in between. CDR3 nucleotide sequence: TGTGCCAGCAGCCAAACTCCGGGTGCCTTCACCGGGGAGCTGTTTTTT. Translating gives CASSQTPGAFTGELFF.

The chain carries TRBV10-3 and TRBJ2-5, with 11 nucleotides matching TRBD2. J gave up 1 base and V 7 bases, and 2 bases lay outside the gene matches. CDR3 size: 14 residues. The germline V gene encodes CDR1 ENHRY and CDR2 SYGVKD. CDR3 coding DNA: TGTGCCATCAAAGGGACTAGCGGCCAAGAGACCCAGTACTTC. Amino acids: CAIKGTSGQETQYF.

The CDR3 DNA is TGTGCCAGCAGCCGGGGGGGTACTAGCACAGATACGCAGTATTTT. This encodes CASSRGGTSTDTQYF. This chain connects TRBV5-4 to TRBJ2-3; 8 nucleotides line up with TRBD2. The CDR3 is 15 amino acids. CDR1 is SGHNT and CDR2 is YYREEE in the germline V gene (reference sequence). V lost 4 bases to trimming and J lost 0 bases; unmatched junction nucleotides: 4. Filled out from reference TRBV5-4 and TRBJ2-3, the complete variable domain reads ETGVTQSPTHLIKTRGQQVTLRCSSQSGHNTVSWYQQALGQGPQFIFQYYREEENGRGNFPPRFSGLQFPNYSSELNVNALELDDSALYLCASSRGGTSTDTQYFGPGTRLTVL.

The rearrangement uses TRBV9 and TRBJ1-3; D remains ambiguous. The germline CDR1 and CDR2 sequences are SGDLS and YYNGEE. The length of the CDR3 is 14 residues. V lost 3 bases, J lost 4 bases, and 11 bases lay in between. The chain's CDR3 is CASSAPGAGNTIYF. CDR3 nucleotide sequence: TGTGCCAGCAGCGCCCCCGGAGCGGGAAACACCATATATTTT. The complete variable domain, with remaining parts taken from reference TRBV9 and TRBJ1-3, reads DSGVTQTPKHLITATGQRVTLRCSPRSGDLSVYWYQQSLDQGLQFLIQYYNGEERAKGNILERFSAQQFPDLHSELNLSSLELGDSALYFCASSAPGAGNTIYFGEGSWLTVV.

This chain joins TRBV9 and TRBJ2-2; a weak D match, TRBD2 (6 bases). The V end was cut by 0 bases, the J end by 1 base, with 10 bases between. The CDR3 covers 16 residues. The germline gives CDR1 SGDLS, CDR2 YYNGEE. The CDR3 is CASSVEEGRNTGELFF. The CDR3, as DNA: TGTGCCAGCAGCGTAGAGGAGGGGCGGAACACCGGGGAGCTGTTTTTT.

V usage is TRBV12-5 and J usage is TRBJ2-1; D is perhaps TRBD1 (6 bases). The CDR3 has 15 residues. Per germline, CDR1 LGHNT and CDR2 FRNRAP. V dropped 9 bases and J dropped 0 bases, with 15 bases sitting between them. This chain's CDR3 is CASHIDRFSYNEQFF. CDR3 nucleotide sequence: TGTGCTAGCCATATAGACAGGTTCTCCTACAATGAGCAGTTCTTC. The entire variable domain, with the rest obtained from reference TRBV12-5 and TRBJ2-1, is as follows: DARVTQTPRHKVTEMGQEVTMRCQPILGHNTVFWYRQTMMQGLELLAYFRNRAPLDDSGMPKDRFSAEMPDATLATLKIQPSEPRDSAVYFCASHIDRFSYNEQFFGPGTRLTVL.

The chain couples TRBV6-5 to TRBJ1-1, with a possible D match to TRBD1 (5 bases). The V gene lost 7 bases and the J gene lost 2 bases, with 17 bases spanning the gap. Germline V gene lookup returns CDR1 MNHEY and CDR2 SVGAGI. The CDR3 covers 15 residues. CDR3 sequence: CASTPARAANTEAFF. CDR3 nucleotides: TGTGCCAGCACCCCGGCCAGGGCAGCTAACACTGAAGCTTTCTTT.